The 30 T cell receptor beta chains below come from one sample, sequenced in a study of cytomegalovirus exposure and HLA in healthy donors. The PCR made use of 60 Vbeta and 13 Jbeta primers. Method: immunoSEQ multiplex PCR; TCRdb's copy keeps in-frame clones and lacks some. The table records around 94,000 clones, about 74% of them present only once. The source material was PBMCs. These receptors were obtained from a male donor in good health and CMV-seropositive.

The chain links TRBV7-9 to TRBJ2-7, with 7 nucleotides matching TRBD1. This CDR3 comprises 14 residues. Germline V gene lookup returns CDR1 SEHNR and CDR2 FQNEAQ (reference sequence). V was clipped by 3 bases and J by 5 bases; unmatched bases: 7. The CDR3 region is CASSFQDRFNEQYF. CDR3 DNA sequence: TGTGCCAGCAGCTTTCAGGACAGGTTCAACGAGCAGTACTTC.

The rearrangement links TRBV28 to TRBJ1-1; D perhaps matches TRBD1 (5 bases). Trimming took off 10 bases at V and 3 bases at J, with 15 bases between the two ends. The germline V gene encodes CDR1 MDHEN and CDR2 SYDVKM. The length of the CDR3 is 13 residues. The CDR3 loop is CATWGDLYTEAFF. The CDR3 bases are TGTGCCACATGGGGGGACCTATACACTGAAGCTTTCTTT.

This rearrangement joins TRBV19 to TRBJ2-5, with D tentatively TRBD1 (6 bases). CDR3 length: 13 residues. V was shortened by 10 bases and J by 4 bases, with 16 bases between the two germline ends. Per germline, CDR1 LNHDA and CDR2 SQIVND (reference sequence). Here the CDR3 reads CATSLTRGETQYF. CDR3 nucleotide sequence: TGTGCCACCTCCTTGACCAGGGGAGAGACCCAGTACTTC.

The V gene is TRBV28, the J gene TRBJ1-5, with 8 bases that match TRBD1. Germline CDR1 is MDHEN and CDR2 is SYDVKM. This CDR3 has 14 amino acids. J was trimmed by 7 bases and V by 2 bases; bases with no gene match: 4. DNA for the CDR3: TGTGCCAGCAGTTTACCCGGACAGGGACAGCCCCAGCATTTT. Amino acids: CASSLPGQGQPQHF.

This clone was seen only once. V and J are TRBV9 and TRBJ1-1, with D unclear. Per the germline V gene, CDR1 is SGDLS and CDR2 is YYNGEE. The CDR3 loop spans 14 amino acids. V lost 0 bases to trimming and J lost 1 base, with 7 bases between them. This CDR3 reads CASSVVAENTEAFF. CDR3 sequence (DNA): TGTGCCAGCAGCGTAGTGGCGGAGAACACTGAAGCTTTCTTT.

The chain recombines TRBV7-9 with TRBJ2-2, with TRBD1 identical over 7 bases. The CDR3 contains 14 residues. The germline V gene has CDR1 SEHNR and CDR2 FQNEAQ (reference sequence). Unmatched junction bases numbered 6, after V lost 1 base and J lost 10 bases. This CDR3 is CASSLDRGIEELFF. The CDR3 nucleotides are TGTGCCAGCAGCTTAGACAGGGGAATTGAGGAGCTGTTTTTT.

A few counts support this clone. The chain is built from TRBV7-4 and TRBJ1-3, with 7 bases lining up with TRBD1. Losses at the gene ends were 5 bases for V and 0 bases for J; bases not matched to a gene: 4. Germline V gene sequence: CDR1 SGHVT, CDR2 SQSDAQ. The CDR3 runs 15 residues. The CDR3 region is CASSRGQASGNTIYF. The CDR3 coding sequence is TGTGCCAGCAGCCGTGGACAGGCCTCTGGAAACACCATATATTTT.

This chain joins TRBV7-2 and TRBJ1-2, with 7 bases fitting TRBD1. From germline, CDR1 is SGHTA and CDR2 FQGNSA. V lost 5 bases and J lost 5; bases outside the gene matches: 11. CDR3 length: 15 amino acids. The CDR3 DNA follows: TGTGCCAGCAGCCCTGGACAGACAGGGACATATGGCTACACCTTC. Protein product: CASSPGQTGTYGYTF.

V and J are TRBV28 and TRBJ1-5; TRBD1 agrees at 7 bases. The germline CDR1 and CDR2 sequences are MDHEN and SYDVKM. Trimming took 4 bases from V and 3 from J; bases not matched to a gene: 3. The CDR3 extends over 14 amino acids. Written as DNA, the CDR3 is TGTGCCAGCAGTTCGGGACAGTCCAATCAGCCCCAGCATTTT. Translating gives CASSSGQSNQPQHF.

The V call is TRBV10-3, the J call TRBJ1-1; D is ambiguous. The CDR3 is made up of 15 amino acids. V lost 3 bases and J lost 4, with 15 bases in between. Germline CDR1 and CDR2: ENHRY and SYGVKD. The CDR3 region is CAISELESWSTEAFF. The DNA for the CDR3 is TGTGCCATCAGTGAATTAGAGTCATGGAGCACTGAAGCTTTCTTT.

This sequence joins TRBV28 and TRBJ2-5, with D hard to call. The last part of the DNA fits TRBJ2-7 better; the J call may be wrong. CDR3 length: 13 residues. Germline loops: CDR1 MDHEN, CDR2 SYDVKM. The CDR3: CASSSNLPYEQYF. CDR3 nucleotides: TGTGCCAGCAGTTCAAACCTCCCCTACGAGCAGTACTTC.

The rearrangement links TRBV28 to TRBJ1-1; D is ambiguous. CDR1 is MDHEN and CDR2 is SYDVKM in the germline V gene. The CDR3 is made up of 13 amino acids. Trimming stripped 6 bases from V and 1 base from J, with 9 bases between. The CDR3 DNA is TGTGCCAGCAGCCCCGGGTGGAACACTGAAGCTTTCTTT. This sequence encodes CASSPGWNTEAFF.

The rearrangement uses TRBV18 and TRBJ2-7, with 9 bases aligning to TRBD2. The CDR3 extends over 15 amino acids. Germline V gene lookup returns CDR1 KGHSH and CDR2 LQKENI. Trimming took 0 bases from V and 3 from J; bases not matched to a gene: 3. CDR3 residues: CASSPPASGVYEQYF. The DNA for the CDR3 is TGTGCCAGCTCACCACCGGCTAGCGGGGTCTACGAGCAGTACTTC.

V gene TRBV30 combines with J gene TRBJ2-1; 14 nucleotides agree with TRBD2. The CDR3 totals 15 residues. Per the germline V gene, CDR1 is GTSNPN and CDR2 is SVGIG (reference sequence). J lost 7 bases, V lost 3 bases, and 5 bases had no gene match. CDR3 protein: CAWSGTSGRNNEQFF. The CDR3 DNA follows: TGTGCCTGGAGCGGGACTAGCGGGAGAAATAATGAGCAGTTCTTC. The whole variable domain, remainder taken from reference TRBV30 and TRBJ2-1, is SQTIHQWPATLVQPVGSPLSLECTVEGTSNPNLYWYRQAAGRGLQLLFYSVGIGQISSEVPQNLSASRPQDRQFILSSKKLLLSDSGFYLCAWSGTSGRNNEQFFGPGTRLTVL.

This sequence joins TRBV28 and TRBJ1-5; a possible D gene is TRBD1 (6 bases). Germline V gene data show CDR1 as MDHEN and CDR2 as SYDVKM. The germline V and J ends were trimmed by 2 bases and 2 bases, with 19 bases remaining between them. The CDR3 loop spans 18 amino acids. The CDR3 spells CASSLNLVRDIGNQPQHF. The CDR3 nucleotides read TGTGCCAGCAGTTTAAACCTGGTCAGGGACATTGGCAATCAGCCCCAGCATTTT.

This chain uses TRBV19 with TRBJ2-3, with D unclear. Germline CDR1 and CDR2: LNHDA and SQIVND (reference sequence). V shed 3 bases and J shed 2 bases, with 12 bases lying between them. The CDR3 runs 15 residues. The CDR3 region is CASSMSTTHTDTQYF. For the CDR3, the DNA is TGTGCCAGTAGTATGTCAACTACACACACAGATACGCAGTATTTT.

V is TRBV7-3 and J is TRBJ2-5; TRBD1 aligns across 8 bases. This CDR3 has 13 residues. V lost 5 bases and J lost 4; bases outside the gene matches: 3. The germline CDR1 and CDR2 sequences are SGHTA and FQGTGA. CDR3 sequence (DNA): TGTGCCAGCAGCCAACAGGGGGGAGAGACCCAGTACTTC. This translates into CASSQQGGETQYF.

CDR3 in amino acids: CAWSADSDSGNTIYF. The CDR3 DNA follows: TGTGCCTGGAGTGCCGACTCAGACTCTGGAAACACCATATATTTT. The gene calls are TRBV30 and TRBJ1-3; D not certain. This CDR3 is built from 15 residues. V was trimmed by 1 base and J by 0 bases, leaving 10 bases between them. Germline V gene lookup returns CDR1 GTSNPN and CDR2 SVGIG (reference sequence).

The V call is TRBV2, the J call TRBJ2-5; perhaps TRBD1 as D (6 bases). The J call may be wrong; the DNA end is better matched by TRBJ2-7. This CDR3 contains 14 residues. Germline lookup yields CDR1 SNHLY and CDR2 FYNNEI. CDR3 DNA sequence: TGTGCCAGCATGTTCAGGGGCTCGACCTACGAGCAGTACTTC. Amino acids: CASMFRGSTYEQYF.

V gene TRBV28 combines with J gene TRBJ1-1; D unclear. Trimming cost V 5 bases and J 6 bases, with 13 bases left between them. From germline, CDR1 is MDHEN and CDR2 SYDVKM. The CDR3 runs 13 residues. CDR3 protein: CASSRLGRAEAFF. CDR3 bases: TGTGCCAGCAGTCGATTAGGGAGAGCTGAAGCTTTCTTT.

This clone was counted a few times. Germline and junction disagree at one end, which may indicate a read error. The chain has TRBV7-9 and TRBJ2-1; 10 bases are shared with TRBD2. Germline CDR1 and CDR2: SEHNR and FQNEAQ (reference sequence). This CDR3 comprises 18 residues. The CDR3, as DNA: TGTTCCAGCAGCTTATTTAGGGGTAGCGGGAGGTCCTACAATGAGCAGTTCTTC. This codes for CSSSLFRGSGRSYNEQFF.

This clone was counted a single time. The rearrangement links TRBV5-1 to TRBJ2-2, with D unresolved. Trimming removed 0 bases from V and 2 bases from J, with 14 bases in between. CDR1 is SGHRS and CDR2 is YFSETQ in the germline V gene. The CDR3 has 17 residues. In DNA form, the CDR3 reads TGCGCCAGCAGCTTGGTTCCAGGCCTGACCAACACCGGGGAGCTGTTTTTT. Residues: CASSLVPGLTNTGELFF. Drawing the rest from reference TRBV5-1 and TRBJ2-2, the complete variable domain is KAGVTQTPRYLIKTRGQQVTLSCSPISGHRSVSWYQQTPGQGLQFLFEYFSETQRNKGNFPGRFSGRQFSNSRSEMNVSTLELGDSALYLCASSLVPGLTNTGELFFGEGSRLTVL.

A remark on this clone: A junction end diverges from the germline sequence, so it may reflect a read error. V gene TRBV7-9 combines with J gene TRBJ2-7; 8 bases map to TRBD1. Germline lookup yields CDR1 SEHNR and CDR2 FQNEAQ (reference sequence). This CDR3 has 17 residues. The CDR3, as DNA: TGTTCCAGCAGCCCGACAGGGGCCGCGAGGAGCTCCTACGAGCAGTACTTC. Its translation is CSSSPTGAARSSYEQYF.

The rearrangement uses TRBV7-9 and TRBJ2-7, with 8 bases that match TRBD2. The CDR3 runs to 15 residues. With 5 bases clipped from V and 5 bases from J, the junction kept 11 bases outside the gene matches. Germline loops: CDR1 SEHNR, CDR2 FQNEAQ (reference sequence). CDR3 in DNA: TGTGCCAGCAGCCAAGCGTTTGTGACTAGCGACGAGCAGTACTTC. Translating it yields CASSQAFVTSDEQYF.

As to this clone: Other DNA sequences from this sample encode an identical CDR3 as well. The genes are TRBV11-1 and TRBJ2-3; D is undetermined. V lost 3 bases and J 5 bases, leaving 3 bases between the germline ends. CDR3 length: 11 amino acids. Germline V lookup: CDR1 SGHAT, CDR2 FQDESV (reference sequence). For the CDR3, the DNA is TGTGCCAGCAGCTTTATAGATACGCAGTATTTT. Its translation: CASSFIDTQYF.

CDR3: CATTGGLAGVSGELFF. For the CDR3, the DNA is TGTGCCACCACGGGGGGACTAGCGGGAGTTAGCGGGGAGCTGTTTTTT. The chain combines TRBV28 with TRBJ2-2; 14 bases are a match to TRBD2. Germline lookup yields CDR1 MDHEN and CDR2 SYDVKM. V dropped 10 bases and J dropped 7; count of bases not matched to a gene: 11. The CDR3 has 16 residues.

The genes are TRBV29-1 and TRBJ2-2, with a possible D match to TRBD1 (5 bases). Trimming cost V 4 bases and J 5 bases, with 14 bases left between them. The CDR3 consists of 14 residues. Germline CDR1 SQVTM, CDR2 ANQGSEA. The CDR3 region has the DNA TGCAGCGTTGGGTCAGGGTTGCTTACCGGGGAGCTGTTTTTT. It yields the protein CSVGSGLLTGELFF.

This chain links TRBV15 with TRBJ1-4, with D perhaps TRBD1 (6 bases). Germline assignment: CDR1 LNHNV and CDR2 YYDKDF (reference sequence). Trimming removed 0 bases at V and 4 bases at J, with 15 bases between. The CDR3 runs to 17 residues. This CDR3 reads CATSRDSSGAVNEKLFF. The DNA of the CDR3 is TGTGCCACCAGCAGAGATTCCTCAGGGGCTGTTAATGAAAAACTGTTTTTT.

The chain carries TRBV10-2 and TRBJ2-3; D gene ambiguous. V shed 5 bases and J shed 7 bases, with 4 bases lying between them. The CDR3 is 10 amino acids. The V gene's germline CDR1 is WSHSY and CDR2 SAAADI. CDR3 residues: CASSQNTQYF. DNA of the CDR3: TGCGCCAGCAGTCAGAATACGCAGTATTTT.

In the case of this clone: One junction end disagrees with the germline gene, perhaps due to a read error. The chain couples TRBV7-2 to TRBJ2-7; 9 bases are shared with TRBD2. This CDR3 region has 13 residues. Germline CDR1 SGHTA, CDR2 FQGNSA. The CDR3 sequence: CASSLAGLYEQYF. The DNA for the CDR3 is TGTGCCAGCAGCCTAGCGGGACTCTACGAGCAGTACTTC.